A single sample gave rise to the 3 T cell receptor beta chains below, sequenced in a study of blood T cell repertoires in COVID-19 (dated by TCRdb to 2020 to 2021). The library was produced with the immunoSEQ multiplex PCR assay. Sourced from immuneACCESS, this table was stored by TCRdb with only in-frame sequences that have V and J called. A share of the clones is absent; for the studies checked, an unresolved V gene accounts for under half, and the remainder has no known explanation. The sample profile shows 200,000 to 300,000 clones; roughly 80% of them were found once. The ten largest account for 9.6% of the sample. What was sequenced was peripheral blood. These receptors were taken from a woman of 80 years or more with acute or convalescent COVID-19.

The V gene is TRBV29-1, the J gene TRBJ2-5, with TRBD2 as a possible D gene (5 bases). CDR1 and CDR2 from the germline V gene are SQVTM and ANQGSEA. Deletions cut 4 bases from V and 4 bases from J, with 10 bases between. The CDR3 covers 12 residues. The CDR3 region has the DNA TGCAGCGTTGCGCTAGCTGGAGAGACCCAGTACTTC. This gives the protein CSVALAGETQYF.

This clone was picked up many times. The gene calls are TRBV6-2 or TRBV6-3 and TRBJ2-1; the D gene is possibly TRBD2 (6 bases). The CDR3 is made up of 12 amino acids. Germline loops: CDR1 MNHEY, CDR2 SVGEGT. V was shortened by 6 bases and J by 10 bases, with 13 bases between the two germline ends. As DNA, the CDR3 is TGTGCCAGCAGCGGCAACGCGGGGGAGCAGTTCTTC. This gives the protein CASSGNAGEQFF.

On this clone itself: Other nucleotide sequences from this sample produce the same CDR3. CDR3 loop: CASSLAGNYGYTF. The CDR3 DNA is TGTGCCAGCAGCTTGGCAGGGAACTATGGCTACACCTTC. This chain joins TRBV11-2 and TRBJ1-2; tentative D call: TRBD1 (5 bases). CDR1 is SGHAT, CDR2 FQNNGV, per germline. Trimming stripped 3 bases from V and 2 bases from J, with 7 bases between. The CDR3 covers 13 residues.